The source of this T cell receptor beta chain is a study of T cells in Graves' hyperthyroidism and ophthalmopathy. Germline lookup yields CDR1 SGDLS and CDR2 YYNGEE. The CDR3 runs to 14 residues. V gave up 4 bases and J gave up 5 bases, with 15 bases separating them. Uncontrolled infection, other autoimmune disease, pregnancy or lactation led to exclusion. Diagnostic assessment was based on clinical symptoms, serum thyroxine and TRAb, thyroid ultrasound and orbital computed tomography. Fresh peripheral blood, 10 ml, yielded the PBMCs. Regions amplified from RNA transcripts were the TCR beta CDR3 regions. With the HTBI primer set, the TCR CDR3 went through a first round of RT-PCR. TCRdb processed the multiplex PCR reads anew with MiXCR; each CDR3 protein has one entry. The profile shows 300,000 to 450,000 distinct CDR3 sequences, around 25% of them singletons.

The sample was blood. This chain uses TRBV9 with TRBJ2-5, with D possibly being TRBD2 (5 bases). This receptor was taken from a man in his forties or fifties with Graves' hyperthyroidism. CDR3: CASSPSTGMETQYF. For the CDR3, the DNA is TGTGCCAGCAGCCCCAGTACCGGGATGGAGACCCAGTACTTC.